Following are 4 T cell receptor beta chains from one sample sequenced in a study of OX40 agonist ivuxolimab in advanced cancers. Libraries were prepared by immunoSEQ multiplex PCR; TCRdb keeps only in-frame clonotypes and omits some of them. The sample lists more than 65,000 clones, 90% to 95% occurring once. Sequencing was performed on CD4+ or CD8+ T cells sorted from blood, taken in a trial of the OX40 agonist ivuxolimab. These receptors were obtained from an adult with an advanced solid tumor such as melanoma, head and neck, liver or kidney cancer.

V gene TRBV28 combines with J gene TRBJ1-1; the match to TRBD1 covers 9 bases. The CDR3 length is 15 residues. J lost 2 bases, V lost 7 bases, and 8 bases had no gene match. CDR1 is MDHEN, CDR2 SYDVKM, per germline. The CDR3 loop is CASNRPTGGNTEAFF. As DNA, the CDR3 is TGTGCCAGCAACCGACCGACAGGGGGTAACACTGAAGCTTTCTTT.

V gene TRBV10-3 combines with J gene TRBJ1-1, with unresolved D. Germline loops: CDR1 ENHRY, CDR2 SYGVKD. The CDR3 totals 15 residues. V was trimmed by 2 bases and J by 2 bases, leaving 12 bases between them. Written as DNA, the CDR3 is TGTGCCATCAGTGAGGATTACGGTTTAAACACTGAAGCTTTCTTT. Protein sequence: CAISEDYGLNTEAFF.

This CDR3 reads CASSPSQPHEQFF. The CDR3 DNA reads TGTGCCAGCAGCCCGTCCCAGCCCCATGAGCAGTTCTTC. This rearrangement joins TRBV7-6 to TRBJ2-1; D uncertain. Trimming removed 5 bases at V and 8 bases at J, with 13 bases between. The germline V gene encodes CDR1 SGHVS and CDR2 FNYEAQ. The CDR3 spans 13 residues.

The chain is built from TRBV4-3 and TRBJ1-4; TRBD1 matches 7 bases. With 5 bases clipped from V and 4 bases from J, the junction kept 4 bases outside the gene matches. The CDR3 sequence is 14 residues long. Looked up from germline, CDR1 is LGHNA and CDR2 is YSLEER. CDR3: CASSRDRYNEKLFF. In DNA, the CDR3 is TGCGCCAGCAGCAGGGACAGATATAATGAAAAACTGTTTTTT.